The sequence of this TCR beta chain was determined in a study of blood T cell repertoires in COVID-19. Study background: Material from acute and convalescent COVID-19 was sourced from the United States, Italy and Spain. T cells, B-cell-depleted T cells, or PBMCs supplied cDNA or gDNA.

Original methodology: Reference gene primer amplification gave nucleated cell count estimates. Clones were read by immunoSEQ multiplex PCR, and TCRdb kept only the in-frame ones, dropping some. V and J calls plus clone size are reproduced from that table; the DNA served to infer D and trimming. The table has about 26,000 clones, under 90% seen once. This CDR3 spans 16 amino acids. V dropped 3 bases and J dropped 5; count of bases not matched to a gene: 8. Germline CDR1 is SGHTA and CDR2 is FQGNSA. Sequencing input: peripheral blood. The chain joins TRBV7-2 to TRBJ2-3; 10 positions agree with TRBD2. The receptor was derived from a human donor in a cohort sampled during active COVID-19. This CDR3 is CASSFQRGGRVDTQYF. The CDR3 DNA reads TGTGCCAGCAGCTTCCAGCGGGGGGGAAGGGTAGATACGCAGTATTTT.